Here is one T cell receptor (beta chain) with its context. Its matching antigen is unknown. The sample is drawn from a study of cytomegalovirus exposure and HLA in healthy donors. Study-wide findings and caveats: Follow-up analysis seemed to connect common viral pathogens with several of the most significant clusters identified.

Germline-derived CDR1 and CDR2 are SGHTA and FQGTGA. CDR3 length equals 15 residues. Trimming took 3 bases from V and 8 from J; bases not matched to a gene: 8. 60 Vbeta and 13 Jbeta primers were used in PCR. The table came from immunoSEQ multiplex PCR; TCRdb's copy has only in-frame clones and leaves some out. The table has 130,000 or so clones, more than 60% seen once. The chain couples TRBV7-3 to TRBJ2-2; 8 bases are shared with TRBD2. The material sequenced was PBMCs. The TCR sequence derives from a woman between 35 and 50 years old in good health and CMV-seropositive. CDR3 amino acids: CASSLPDSGMGELFF. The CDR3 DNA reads TGTGCCAGCAGCTTGCCCGATAGCGGGATGGGGGAGCTGTTTTTT.